This paragraph covers one T cell receptor beta chain sequence. The antigen is unknown. These data come from a study of CD8 T cells in ankylosing spondylitis. Study-wide results and limits: Earlier reports found some motif variants in synovial fluid and blood in reactive arthritis. It appeared that ankylosing spondylitis blood was characterized by a TCR beta motif of eight highly homologous variants. Reportedly, disease-linked clones are significantly enriched in ankylosing spondylitis patients' matched synovial fluid.

The CDR3 extends over 15 amino acids. The V and J ends lost 4 bases and 3 bases, in that order; junction bases with no gene match: 6. In germline, CDR1 is SGHDT, CDR2 YYEEEE. MiXCR, applied by TCRdb to the 5' RACE reads, yields one record per CDR3 protein. The repertoire holds a few hundred thousand distinct CDR3 sequences, with 18% as singletons. The V gene is TRBV5-6, the J gene TRBJ1-4, with 7 bases lining up with TRBD1. Sequencing used blood, either unsorted or a sorted T cell fraction (not recorded which). The sequence was obtained from a male donor with ankylosing spondylitis or in good health (not recorded which). DNA of the CDR3: TGTGCCAGCAGCCCTACAGGGGTTCCTAATGAAAAACTGTTTTTT. Its protein is CASSPTGVPNEKLFF.